This T cell receptor beta chain appears in the sequencing data of a study of human T cells and chemical hapten exposure. Study details: Patch testing was performed with 0.01% DPC on the upper back, with reading at 6 days. General study results and limits: Donor immune responses may differ from healthy people's, since all donors had alopecia. With patch test score, the counts of PT1 expanded TCRs showed a positive correlation.

Specified time point: pre-sensitization, week 0. Regarding treatment: therapeutic diphenylcyclopropenone sensitization with weekly scalp DPC. People who gave samples had alopecia, were 18 to 70 years old, and were suitable for DPC. This clonotype occurred many times. Its antigen is unknown. A single record per CDR3 protein comes from TCRdb applying MiXCR to the RACE reads. The table includes around 62,000 distinct CDR3 sequences, roughly 6.7% detected once. Germline assignment: CDR1 SGHTA and CDR2 FQGNSA. The CDR3 runs 14 residues. V dropped 1 base and J dropped 7 bases, with 13 bases sitting between them.

This specimen was whole blood, taken in connection with sensitization to the hapten diphenylcyclopropenone (DPC). This clonotype was sampled from a woman younger than 45 with alopecia areata. Some clones in this sample may be carry-over from other donors' samples. The chain uses TRBV7-2 and TRBJ1-1; D is unclear. This CDR3 reads CASSLEAGVLEAFF. The DNA of the CDR3 is TGTGCCAGCAGCTTAGAGGCCGGGGTGCTTGAAGCTTTCTTT. The full variable domain, rest sourced from reference TRBV7-2 and TRBJ1-1, is GAGVSQSPSNKVTEKGKDVELRCDPISGHTALYWYRQSLGQGLEFLIYFQGNSAPDKSGLPSDRFSAERTGGSVSTLTIQRTQQEDSAVYLCASSLEAGVLEAFFGQGTRLTVV.